This TCR beta chain originates from a study of spatial heterogeneity in lung cancer. Study context: The library had UMIs, and each TCR and UMI pair averaged more than ten raw reads.

At least ten counts were recorded for this clonotype. Time point defined: sample taken at primary tumor resection. A total of approximately 75 untreated early-stage non-small cell lung cancer patients served as donors. Material for sequencing was whole RNA from tumor, nontumor lung or frozen PBMC, left unsorted. Every molecule of TCR cDNA had its own unique molecular identifier. TCRdb passed the 5' RACE reads through MiXCR, listing each CDR3 protein once. Of roughly 7,800 distinct CDR3 sequences in the sample, 15% to 18% were seen once. Sample: normal lung tissue next to the tumor, taken at surgery. This sequence was found in a male donor with early-stage non-small cell lung cancer.

The CDR3 coding sequence is TGTGCCAGCAGTTACCCTTTGGGGCCCCCGAGCATCTCTGGGGCCAACGTCCTGACTTTC. Its translation is CASSYPLGPPSISGANVLTF. The chain is built from TRBV6-2 or TRBV6-3 and TRBJ2-6, with a weak D call TRBD1 (5 bases). The CDR3 extends over 20 amino acids. Per the germline V gene, CDR1 is MNHEY and CDR2 is SVGEGT. Trimming cost V 2 bases and J 0 bases, with 20 bases left between them.